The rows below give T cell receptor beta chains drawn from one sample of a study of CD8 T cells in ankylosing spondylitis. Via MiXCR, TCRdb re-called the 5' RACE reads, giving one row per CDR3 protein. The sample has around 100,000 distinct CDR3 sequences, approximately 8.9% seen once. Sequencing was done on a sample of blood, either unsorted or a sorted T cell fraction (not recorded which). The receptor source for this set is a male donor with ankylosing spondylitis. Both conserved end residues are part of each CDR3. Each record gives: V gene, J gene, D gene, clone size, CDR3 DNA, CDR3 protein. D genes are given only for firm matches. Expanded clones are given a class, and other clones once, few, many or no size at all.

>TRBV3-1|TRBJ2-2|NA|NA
TGTGCCAGCAGCCAAGAATCTCTAGCCGCCCGCACCGGGGAGCTGTTTTTT
CASSQESLAARTGELFF
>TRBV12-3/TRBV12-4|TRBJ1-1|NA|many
TGTGCCAGCAGTTTACGGGATCGGATGAACACTGAAGCTTTCTTT
CASSLRDRMNTEAFF
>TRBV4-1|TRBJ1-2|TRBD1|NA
TGCGCCAGCAGCCCTGCTCCGGGACAGGGTAACGGCTACACCTTC
CASSPAPGQGNGYTF
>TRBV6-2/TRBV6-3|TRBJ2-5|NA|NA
TGTGCCAGCAGTGTAAATTCGGAGACCCAGTACTTC
CASSVNSETQYF
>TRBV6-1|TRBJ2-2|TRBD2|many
TGTGCCAGCAGTGAACTAGCGGGAGACACCGGGGAGCTGTTTTTT
CASSELAGDTGELFF
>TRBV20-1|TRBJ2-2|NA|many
TGCAGTGCTAGATCAACCGGAATCGGCACCGGGGAGCTGTTTTTT
CSARSTGIGTGELFF
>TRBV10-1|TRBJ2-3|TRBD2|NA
TGCGCCAGCAGTGAGTTGACTAGCGGCTACACAGATACGCAGTATTTT
CASSELTSGYTDTQYF
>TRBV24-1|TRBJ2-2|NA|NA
TGTGCCACCAGTGACCCCGATTTAGGGGAGCTGTTTTTT
CATSDPDLGELFF
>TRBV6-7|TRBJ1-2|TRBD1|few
TGTGCCATAACAGACAGGGTCGGATTAGGTGGCTACACCTTC
CAITDRVGLGGYTF
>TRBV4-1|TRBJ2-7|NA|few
TGCGCCAGCAGCCAGGGTCACAGGGACCTTTCCGAGCAGTACTTC
CASSQGHRDLSEQYF
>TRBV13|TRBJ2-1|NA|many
TGTGCCAGCAGCCTTCAGGGCGTTGAGCAGTTCTTC
CASSLQGVEQFF
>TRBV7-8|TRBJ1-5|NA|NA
TGTGCCAGCGGCTTAGAGGCTACAGTCAATCAGCCCCAGCATTTT
CASGLEATVNQPQHF
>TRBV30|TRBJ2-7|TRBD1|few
TGTGCCTGGAGTGGCGACAGGGCCCACGAGCAGTACTTC
CAWSGDRAHEQYF
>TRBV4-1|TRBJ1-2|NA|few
TGCGCCAGCAGCCCTACATCCAACTATGGCTACACCTTC
CASSPTSNYGYTF
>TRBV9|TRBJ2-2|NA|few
TGTGCCAGCAGCGTAGAGGGTAATCTCGCTTTCGGGGAGCTGTTTTTT
CASSVEGNLAFGELFF
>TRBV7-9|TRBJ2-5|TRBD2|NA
TGTGCCAGCAGCGAAACATCCGGGACTAGGGAGACCCAGTACTTC
CASSETSGTRETQYF
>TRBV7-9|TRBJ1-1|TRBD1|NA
TGTGCCAGCAGCTCAGGCCCGGGACAGGGGAACACTGAAGCTTTCTTT
CASSSGPGQGNTEAFF
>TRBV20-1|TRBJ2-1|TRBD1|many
TGCAGTGCTAGGAGACAGGGGTACAATGAGCAGTTCTTC
CSARRQGYNEQFF
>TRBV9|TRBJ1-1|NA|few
TGTGCCAGCAGCGCCGCGGGACGCGACGGGGGTGGTGCTTTCTTT
CASSAAGRDGGGAFF
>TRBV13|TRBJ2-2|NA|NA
TGTGCCAGCAGCCCCAATGAACGGAGGACCGGGGAGCTGTTTTTT
CASSPNERRTGELFF
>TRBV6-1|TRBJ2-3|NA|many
TGTGCCAGCAGTGAAGCGGCCCTCTTTTTGGATACGCAGTATTTT
CASSEAALFLDTQYF
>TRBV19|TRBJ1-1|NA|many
TGTGCCAGTAGTTTGTACACTGAAGCTTTCTTT
CASSLYTEAFF
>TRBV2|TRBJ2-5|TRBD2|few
TGTGCCGGCTGGACTAGCGGGTACCAAGAGACCCAGTACTTC
CAGWTSGYQETQYF
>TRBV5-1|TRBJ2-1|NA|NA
TGCGCCAGCAGCTTGGCGGATGCCTCCTACAATGAGCAGTTCTTC
CASSLADASYNEQFF
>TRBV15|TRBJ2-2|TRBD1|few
TGTGCCACCCGGGACAGGGTCGCCGGGGAGCTGTTTTTT
CATRDRVAGELFF
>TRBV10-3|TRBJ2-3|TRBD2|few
TGTGCCATCATGGAGTCGGGGGGAACAGATACGCAGTATTTT
CAIMESGGTDTQYF
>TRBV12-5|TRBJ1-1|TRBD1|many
TGTGCTAGTGGTTCGGGACAGGGGTGGACTGAAGCTTTCTTT
CASGSGQGWTEAFF
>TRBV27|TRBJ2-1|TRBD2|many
TGTGCCAGCAGTTTAGAGACTAGCGGGTTAAATGAGCAGTTCTTC
CASSLETSGLNEQFF
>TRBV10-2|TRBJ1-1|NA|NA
TGCGCCAGCAGTGAAACAGGCAACACTGAAGCTTTCTTT
CASSETGNTEAFF
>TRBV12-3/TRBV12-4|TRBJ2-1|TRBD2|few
TGTGCCAGCAGTTGGGGGAGCGGGGGCCACAATGAGCAGTTCTTC
CASSWGSGGHNEQFF
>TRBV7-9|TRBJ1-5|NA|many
TGTGCCAGCAGCTCAGAGACGGAGGCAAGGCAGCCCCAGCATTTT
CASSSETEARQPQHF
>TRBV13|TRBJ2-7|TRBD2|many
TGTGCCAGCAGCTTCGGACTAGCGGGAGCCGAGCAGTACTTC
CASSFGLAGAEQYF
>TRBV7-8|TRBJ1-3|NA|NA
TGTGCCAGCAGTCCCAGGCACTCTGGAAACACCATATATTTT
CASSPRHSGNTIYF
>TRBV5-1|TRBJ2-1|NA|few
TGCGCCAGCAGCTTATTGGGGCAGGGGGGATATGAGCAGTTCTTC
CASSLLGQGGYEQFF
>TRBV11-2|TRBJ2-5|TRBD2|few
TGTGCCAGCAGCTTAGTTACTAGCGGACTAAGTACCCAGTACTTC
CASSLVTSGLSTQYF
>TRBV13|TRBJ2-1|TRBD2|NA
TGTGCCAGTTGGACTAGCGGGTCCTACAATGAGCAGTTCTTC
CASWTSGSYNEQFF
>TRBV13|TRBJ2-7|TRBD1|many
TGTGCCAGCAGCCTGACGGGACAGGGTTTCTACGAGCAGTACTTC
CASSLTGQGFYEQYF
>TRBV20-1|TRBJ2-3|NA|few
TGCAGTGCTAGGGGTCCCGACACAGATACGCAGTATTTT
CSARGPDTDTQYF
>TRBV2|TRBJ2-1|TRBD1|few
TGTGCCAGCAGTGATATTGTTCAGACAGGGGGCCACCGCTCCTACAATGAGCAGTTCTTC
CASSDIVQTGGHRSYNEQFF
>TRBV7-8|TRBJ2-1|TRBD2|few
TGTGCCAGCAGCAGAGTAGTAGCGGGAGTAGATGAGCAGTTCTTC
CASSRVVAGVDEQFF
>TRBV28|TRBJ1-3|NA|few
TGTGCCAGCAGTTCCCCAAGCTCTGGAAACACCATATATTTT
CASSSPSSGNTIYF
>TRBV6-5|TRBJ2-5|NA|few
TGTGCCAGCAGTTACGGGACGGAGGAGCAAGAGACCCAGTACTTC
CASSYGTEEQETQYF
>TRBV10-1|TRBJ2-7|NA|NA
TGCGCCAGCAGTGATGACGGGAGCTCCTACGAGCAGTACTTC
CASSDDGSSYEQYF
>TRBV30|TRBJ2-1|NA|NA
TGTGCCTGGAGTGATCAGTTATTAGATGAGCAGTTCTTC
CAWSDQLLDEQFF